This T cell receptor (beta chain) was captured in a study of T cell repertoires in cytomegalovirus infection. Overall study: Signatures in public TCR beta sequences pointed to both CMV infection and matching HLA type.

TCRdb used MiXCR to reprocess the reads, holding one entry per CDR3 protein. The table lists some 230,000 distinct CDR3 sequences, about 23% of them singletons. Deletions cut 4 bases from V and 1 base from J, with 7 bases between. The germline CDR1 and CDR2 sequences are SGHDN and FVKESK. The CDR3 totals 13 residues. The sample consisted of CD8+ T cells from PBMCs. The TCR comes from a human donor in good health (CMV status not recorded). Some clones in this sample may be carry-over from other donors' samples. The V gene is TRBV14, the J gene TRBJ1-1; D remains ambiguous. CDR3 nucleotide sequence: TGTGCCAGCAGCCGGCGGGGGAACACTGAAGCTTTCTTT. The encoded protein is CASSRRGNTEAFF.